One T cell receptor (beta chain) is described in this entry. Trimming took 4 bases from V and 6 from J; bases not matched to a gene: 8. The CDR3 is made up of 14 amino acids. CDR1 and CDR2 from the germline V gene are SGDLS and YYNGEE. Healthy and HIV-negative, the adult donors had no recent acute infections or vaccinations. This entry comes from a study of shared clonotypes between healthy human individuals. The genomic DNA of each subset was split evenly across several immunoSEQ plates. Unsorted PBMC DNA underwent sequencing on ten immunoSEQ deep assay plates. Original analysis: Without quality scores, immunoSEQ junctional reads could not be filtered like full-length reads. Profiling relied on immunoSEQ multiplex PCR, and the TCRdb table lists in-frame clones only, not all of them. The DNA gave D and trimming, while V, J and clone size come from that table. The sample has around 440,000 clones, 77% seen once.

The specimen was PBMCs. The origin of this receptor is a middle-aged woman in good health. Some clones in this sample may be carry-over from other donors' samples. The chain uses TRBV9 and TRBJ2-5, with 8 bases aligning to TRBD1. Here the CDR3 DNA reads TGTGCCAGCAGCTATCAGGGGGCGAGTCAGACCCAGTACTTC. This gives the protein CASSYQGASQTQYF.